These T cell receptor beta chains were read from a single sample in a study of CD8+ T cells in alopecia areata. Sequencing used immunoSEQ multiplex PCR; TCRdb keeps in-frame clones, though not all of them. The table shows more than 85,000 clones, with around two fifths occurring only once. The sequenced sample consisted of CD4+ T cells sorted from blood. The receptors originated from a human donor with alopecia areata. Both conserved end residues are part of each CDR3. The order of the fields is CDR3 DNA, CDR3 protein, CDR3 length, J gene, clone size, V gene, D gene. D genes are given only for firm matches. Some rows have no size entry. The others give once, few or many, or a class for an expanded clone.

CDR3 DNA: TGTGCCAGCAGTACCTACGAGCAGTACTTC
CDR3 protein: CASSTYEQYF
CDR3 length: 10
J gene: TRBJ2-7
clone size: -
V gene: TRBV28
D gene: -

CDR3 DNA: TGCAGCGTTCGAGGGGGCCACGAGCAGTACTTC
CDR3 protein: CSVRGGHEQYF
CDR3 length: 11
J gene: TRBJ2-7
clone size: -
V gene: TRBV29-1
D gene: TRBD1

CDR3 DNA: TGCAGCATTCGTCGTCCTGGGGCTAATGAAAAACTGTTTTTT
CDR3 protein: CSIRRPGANEKLFF
CDR3 length: 14
J gene: TRBJ1-4
clone size: few
V gene: TRBV29-1
D gene: -

CDR3 DNA: TGTGCCAGCAGAAACAGGGGCGAGCAGTACTTC
CDR3 protein: CASRNRGEQYF
CDR3 length: 11
J gene: TRBJ2-7
clone size: -
V gene: TRBV2
D gene: TRBD1

CDR3 DNA: TGCAGCGTTGGCGCGATAGCGGGGATTGGGGAGACCCAGTACTTC
CDR3 protein: CSVGAIAGIGETQYF
CDR3 length: 15
J gene: TRBJ2-5
clone size: -
V gene: TRBV29-1
D gene: TRBD2

CDR3 DNA: TGTGCCTGGAGTGGGACTAGGGGAGAGACCCAGTACTTC
CDR3 protein: CAWSGTRGETQYF
CDR3 length: 13
J gene: TRBJ2-5
clone size: -
V gene: TRBV30
D gene: TRBD2

CDR3 DNA: TGTGCCAGCAGTTACTCTCTTGGCCGAAGGAATGAAAAACTGTTTTTT
CDR3 protein: CASSYSLGRRNEKLFF
CDR3 length: 16
J gene: TRBJ1-4
clone size: -
V gene: TRBV6-5
D gene: -

CDR3 DNA: TGCAGCGTGGTGCTAGCGGGAAAAACCTACGAGCAGTACTTC
CDR3 protein: CSVVLAGKTYEQYF
CDR3 length: 14
J gene: TRBJ2-7
clone size: -
V gene: TRBV29-1
D gene: TRBD2

CDR3 DNA: TGCAGCGTTAGGACAGAAACAGATACGCAGTATTTT
CDR3 protein: CSVRTETDTQYF
CDR3 length: 12
J gene: TRBJ2-3
clone size: -
V gene: TRBV29-1
D gene: -

CDR3 DNA: TGTGCCAGTACTACTGGGGGTGAGCAGTTCTTC
CDR3 protein: CASTTGGEQFF
CDR3 length: 11
J gene: TRBJ2-1
clone size: few
V gene: TRBV7-9
D gene: -

CDR3 DNA: TGTGCCTGGGGAACAGGGATTGGGGCCAACGTCCTGACTTTC
CDR3 protein: CAWGTGIGANVLTF
CDR3 length: 14
J gene: TRBJ2-6
clone size: -
V gene: TRBV30
D gene: -

CDR3 DNA: TGCAGCGTCGGACAGGGGGCCGCGGAGACCCAGTACTTC
CDR3 protein: CSVGQGAAETQYF
CDR3 length: 13
J gene: TRBJ2-5
clone size: -
V gene: TRBV29-1
D gene: TRBD1

CDR3 DNA: TGTGCCAGCAGCAAGCAGCGGGAGAGATCCGTCAATGAGCAGTTCTTC
CDR3 protein: CASSKQRERSVNEQFF
CDR3 length: 16
J gene: TRBJ2-1
clone size: -
V gene: TRBV7-8
D gene: TRBD2

CDR3 DNA: TGCGCCAGCAGCGGCGGACTAGCGGGAGTCAGCGAGCAGTACTTC
CDR3 protein: CASSGGLAGVSEQYF
CDR3 length: 15
J gene: TRBJ2-7
clone size: few
V gene: TRBV5-1
D gene: TRBD2

CDR3 DNA: TGTGCCAGCAGCGATACAGGTTCTGGGGCCAACGTCCTGACTTTC
CDR3 protein: CASSDTGSGANVLTF
CDR3 length: 15
J gene: TRBJ2-6
clone size: -
V gene: TRBV6-5
D gene: -

CDR3 DNA: TGTGCCAGCAGCCCGAACAGGGTTGGACAGCCCCAGCATTTT
CDR3 protein: CASSPNRVGQPQHF
CDR3 length: 14
J gene: TRBJ1-5
clone size: -
V gene: TRBV5-6
D gene: -

CDR3 DNA: TGTGCCAGCAGTCTGAGGTTCGTGGACAGAGACTACGAGCAGTACTTC
CDR3 protein: CASSLRFVDRDYEQYF
CDR3 length: 16
J gene: TRBJ2-7
clone size: -
V gene: TRBV27
D gene: -

CDR3 DNA: TGTGCCTGGAGTGTACGGGGGGAAGGTAGCTACACCTTC
CDR3 protein: CAWSVRGEGSYTF
CDR3 length: 13
J gene: TRBJ1-2
clone size: -
V gene: TRBV30
D gene: -

CDR3 DNA: TGTGCCAGCAGTTTATCTATCCAAGAGACCCAGTACTTC
CDR3 protein: CASSLSIQETQYF
CDR3 length: 13
J gene: TRBJ2-5
clone size: -
V gene: TRBV28
D gene: -

CDR3 DNA: TGTGCCAGCAGCGTAGAGACAGGGGGCACTGAAGCTTTCTTT
CDR3 protein: CASSVETGGTEAFF
CDR3 length: 14
J gene: TRBJ1-1
clone size: -
V gene: TRBV9
D gene: TRBD1

CDR3 DNA: TGTGCCAGCAGTTCATACACAGATACGCAGTATTTT
CDR3 protein: CASSSYTDTQYF
CDR3 length: 12
J gene: TRBJ2-3
clone size: -
V gene: TRBV28
D gene: -

CDR3 DNA: TGCAGCGTTGAAGCTACAGGGATTCGGGGCTACACCTTC
CDR3 protein: CSVEATGIRGYTF
CDR3 length: 13
J gene: TRBJ1-2
clone size: -
V gene: TRBV29-1
D gene: -

CDR3 DNA: TGTGCCTGGAGACCCCTTACCTACAATGAGCAGTTCTTC
CDR3 protein: CAWRPLTYNEQFF
CDR3 length: 13
J gene: TRBJ2-1
clone size: few
V gene: TRBV30
D gene: -

CDR3 DNA: TGTGCCAGCAGTGAAGTCGAGACAGGGACGTCCTACAATGAGCAGTTCTTC
CDR3 protein: CASSEVETGTSYNEQFF
CDR3 length: 17
J gene: TRBJ2-1
clone size: few
V gene: TRBV25-1
D gene: TRBD1

CDR3 DNA: TGCAGCGCTCGACGGGGGGGCAATGAGCAGTTCTTC
CDR3 protein: CSARRGGNEQFF
CDR3 length: 12
J gene: TRBJ2-1
clone size: -
V gene: TRBV29-1
D gene: TRBD2

CDR3 DNA: TGTGCCAGCAGTTTCGGACATCTGGGGTTTTACGAGCAGTACTTC
CDR3 protein: CASSFGHLGFYEQYF
CDR3 length: 15
J gene: TRBJ2-7
clone size: -
V gene: TRBV11-2
D gene: -

CDR3 DNA: TGTGCCAGCAGTCGGACAGGGACAGGACCCCAGCATTTT
CDR3 protein: CASSRTGTGPQHF
CDR3 length: 13
J gene: TRBJ1-5
clone size: -
V gene: TRBV27
D gene: TRBD1

CDR3 DNA: TGTGCCAGCAGTACCCACAGGTCTCGGGGGGAGCTGTTTTTT
CDR3 protein: CASSTHRSRGELFF
CDR3 length: 14
J gene: TRBJ2-2
clone size: -
V gene: TRBV27
D gene: -

CDR3 DNA: TGCAGCACAGGACAGACCAATGAGCAGTTCTTC
CDR3 protein: CSTGQTNEQFF
CDR3 length: 11
J gene: TRBJ2-1
clone size: few
V gene: TRBV29-1
D gene: -

CDR3 DNA: TGTGCCAGCAGCTTAGGTCGGAGCCTCCTTGGGGAGCTGTTTTTT
CDR3 protein: CASSLGRSLLGELFF
CDR3 length: 15
J gene: TRBJ2-2
clone size: -
V gene: TRBV7-9
D gene: -

CDR3 DNA: TGTGCCAGCAGTTCCAGGACTCTACAGTACTTC
CDR3 protein: CASSSRTLQYF
CDR3 length: 11
J gene: TRBJ2-7
clone size: few
V gene: TRBV28
D gene: -

CDR3 DNA: TGTGCCAGCAGTTCAAACGACAGGTCCTACGAGCAGTACTTC
CDR3 protein: CASSSNDRSYEQYF
CDR3 length: 14
J gene: TRBJ2-7
clone size: many
V gene: TRBV28
D gene: -

CDR3 DNA: TGCAGCGTTGGAAAGACAGGGTGGAATGAGCAGTTCTTC
CDR3 protein: CSVGKTGWNEQFF
CDR3 length: 13
J gene: TRBJ2-1
clone size: -
V gene: TRBV29-1
D gene: TRBD1

CDR3 DNA: TGTGCCAGCAGTTACCGCGGCAGGGGGAACTATGGCTACACCTTC
CDR3 protein: CASSYRGRGNYGYTF
CDR3 length: 15
J gene: TRBJ1-2
clone size: few
V gene: TRBV6-6
D gene: TRBD1

CDR3 DNA: TGTGCCAGCTCACCACCTAGCGGGCTGACCCATGAGTTCTTC
CDR3 protein: CASSPPSGLTHEFF
CDR3 length: 14
J gene: TRBJ2-1
clone size: -
V gene: TRBV18
D gene: TRBD2

CDR3 DNA: TGTGCCAGCAGTTCGCGGATTACAGGGGGGGGGCAGTATTTT
CDR3 protein: CASSSRITGGGQYF
CDR3 length: 14
J gene: TRBJ2-3
clone size: -
V gene: TRBV6-5
D gene: -

CDR3 DNA: TGTGCCAGCAGGGAGGGGGTCTATGGCTACACCTTC
CDR3 protein: CASREGVYGYTF
CDR3 length: 12
J gene: TRBJ1-2
clone size: -
V gene: TRBV2
D gene: -

CDR3 DNA: TGCAGCGCCAAGACGGGAGGACGGAAGAGTGCAACTAATGAAAAACTGTTTTTT
CDR3 protein: CSAKTGGRKSATNEKLFF
CDR3 length: 18
J gene: TRBJ1-4
clone size: few
V gene: TRBV29-1
D gene: -

CDR3 DNA: TGCAGCACTGGCGGGGAGTCGTCCCAAGAGACCCAGTACTTC
CDR3 protein: CSTGGESSQETQYF
CDR3 length: 14
J gene: TRBJ2-5
clone size: few
V gene: TRBV29-1
D gene: -

CDR3 DNA: TGTGCCTGGAGTAACCGGGCGGCCTATGGCTACACCTTC
CDR3 protein: CAWSNRAAYGYTF
CDR3 length: 13
J gene: TRBJ1-2
clone size: -
V gene: TRBV30
D gene: -

CDR3 DNA: TGTGCCTGGAGTGTACGAGGGCCCACTGAAGCTTTCTTT
CDR3 protein: CAWSVRGPTEAFF
CDR3 length: 13
J gene: TRBJ1-1
clone size: -
V gene: TRBV30
D gene: -

CDR3 DNA: TGTGCCAGCAGCCAACAACCAAACTACGAGCAGTACTTC
CDR3 protein: CASSQQPNYEQYF
CDR3 length: 13
J gene: TRBJ2-7
clone size: -
V gene: TRBV14
D gene: -

CDR3 DNA: TGTGCCAGCGACTTGTTGACTAGCGGGAGAGGTGAGCAGTTCTTC
CDR3 protein: CASDLLTSGRGEQFF
CDR3 length: 15
J gene: TRBJ2-1
clone size: -
V gene: TRBV2
D gene: TRBD2

CDR3 DNA: TGCGCCAGCAGCTTGGATGGGGACTCCTACAATGAGCAGTTCTTC
CDR3 protein: CASSLDGDSYNEQFF
CDR3 length: 15
J gene: TRBJ2-1
clone size: once
V gene: TRBV5-1
D gene: -

CDR3 DNA: TGTGCCAGCAGTGAGTGGTCCGGGGCCAACGTCCTGACTTTC
CDR3 protein: CASSEWSGANVLTF
CDR3 length: 14
J gene: TRBJ2-6
clone size: once
V gene: TRBV2
D gene: -

CDR3 DNA: TGTGCCAGCAGCCAAAAAGCCGGGACGGAAAACATTCAGTACTTC
CDR3 protein: CASSQKAGTENIQYF
CDR3 length: 15
J gene: TRBJ2-4
clone size: -
V gene: TRBV4-2
D gene: -

CDR3 DNA: TGTGCCTGGGATAAGACAGGGGATTCGTACGAGCAGTACTTC
CDR3 protein: CAWDKTGDSYEQYF
CDR3 length: 14
J gene: TRBJ2-7
clone size: few
V gene: TRBV30
D gene: TRBD1

CDR3 DNA: TGCAGCGTCGGTCAGGGGAACACTGAAGCTTTCTTT
CDR3 protein: CSVGQGNTEAFF
CDR3 length: 12
J gene: TRBJ1-1
clone size: few
V gene: TRBV29-1
D gene: -

CDR3 DNA: TGTGCCTGGAGTCCGCGGACAGGGCTTAATGAAAAACTGTTTTTT
CDR3 protein: CAWSPRTGLNEKLFF
CDR3 length: 15
J gene: TRBJ1-4
clone size: once
V gene: TRBV30
D gene: TRBD1

CDR3 DNA: TGTGCCAGCAAGGACCCGGGAGGAACAGATACGCAGTATTTT
CDR3 protein: CASKDPGGTDTQYF
CDR3 length: 14
J gene: TRBJ2-3
clone size: -
V gene: TRBV19
D gene: TRBD2

CDR3 DNA: TGTGCCAGCGGGGGGGATCGAAACGAGCAGTACTTC
CDR3 protein: CASGGDRNEQYF
CDR3 length: 12
J gene: TRBJ2-7
clone size: -
V gene: TRBV6-5
D gene: TRBD2

CDR3 DNA: TGCAGCGCTGAGGGGGACAGGGGGCAAGAGACCCAGTACTTC
CDR3 protein: CSAEGDRGQETQYF
CDR3 length: 14
J gene: TRBJ2-5
clone size: -
V gene: TRBV29-1
D gene: TRBD1

CDR3 DNA: TGTGCCAGCATCCCGGGACCTACCACAGATACGCAGTATTTT
CDR3 protein: CASIPGPTTDTQYF
CDR3 length: 14
J gene: TRBJ2-3
clone size: -
V gene: TRBV7-9
D gene: -

CDR3 DNA: TGTGCCAGCAGCTCGCGACGGGGGCCAGATACGCAGTATTTT
CDR3 protein: CASSSRRGPDTQYF
CDR3 length: 14
J gene: TRBJ2-3
clone size: -
V gene: TRBV7-8
D gene: -